The 15 T cell receptor beta chains below all came from one sample that was sequenced in a study of cytomegalovirus exposure and HLA in healthy donors. Researchers ran the PCR with 60 Vbeta and 13 Jbeta primers. The table came from immunoSEQ multiplex PCR; TCRdb's copy has only in-frame clones and leaves some out. The repertoire includes around 110,000 clones, around two thirds of them detected once, and around 15% sits in the top ten. The sample comprised PBMCs. These receptor sequences come from a middle-aged woman in good health and CMV-seropositive.

The rearrangement uses TRBV4-2 and TRBJ2-5; 13 positions agree with TRBD2. V lost 4 bases and J lost 1; bases outside the gene matches: 0. CDR1 and CDR2 (germline): LGHNA, YNFKEQ. The CDR3 loop spans 15 amino acids. The CDR3 here is CASSRTSGGQETQYF. The CDR3 nucleotides read TGTGCCAGCAGCCGGACTAGCGGGGGCCAAGAGACCCAGTACTTC.

The CDR3 DNA sequence: TGCAGCGTTTCCGACAGTAGGGTTGGGACCTTC. Amino acids: CSVSDSRVGTF. J is TRBJ1-2 and V is TRBV29-1, with D perhaps TRBD1 (5 bases). Trimming removed 5 bases at V and 14 bases at J, with 18 bases between. Germline V lookup: CDR1 SQVTM, CDR2 ANQGSEA. The CDR3 totals 11 residues.

The rearrangement uses TRBV9 and TRBJ1-2, with D possibly TRBD1 on 5 matching bases. Germline V CDR1 and CDR2: SGDLS, YYNGEE. With 0 bases removed from V and 1 base from J, the gap between germline ends came to 10 bases. The CDR3 covers 15 residues. The CDR3 protein is CASSVGDRHNYGYTF. The CDR3 bases are TGTGCCAGCAGCGTAGGTGACAGACATAACTATGGCTACACCTTC.

The chain uses TRBV7-9 and TRBJ2-7, with a weak D call TRBD1 (6 bases). This CDR3 is 14 amino acids long. The V gene's germline CDR1 is SEHNR and CDR2 FQNEAQ (reference sequence). The germline V and J ends were trimmed by 3 bases and 1 base, with 10 bases remaining between them. The CDR3 protein is CASSFVDRSYEQYF. CDR3 DNA sequence: TGTGCCAGCAGCTTTGTCGACAGGTCCTACGAGCAGTACTTC.

CDR3 protein: CASSYGTGSILRTEAFF. The CDR3 DNA sequence: TGTGCCAGCAGCTACGGGACAGGGTCGATTTTGAGGACTGAAGCTTTCTTT. The chain carries TRBV5-4 and TRBJ1-1, with TRBD1 matching over 9 bases. The germline CDR1 and CDR2 sequences are SGHNT and YYREEE (reference sequence). With 3 bases clipped from V and 5 bases from J, the junction kept 14 bases outside the gene matches. This CDR3 is built from 17 residues.

The chain recombines TRBV29-1 with TRBJ2-5; 9 bases are shared with TRBD1. J gave up 1 base and V 6 bases, and 3 bases lay outside the gene matches. The CDR3 sequence is 13 residues long. From germline, CDR1 is SQVTM and CDR2 ANQGSEA. This CDR3 is CSVGQGTQETQYF. As DNA, the CDR3 is TGCAGCGTGGGACAGGGAACCCAAGAGACCCAGTACTTC.

The chain is built from TRBV7-2 and TRBJ2-1, with 10 positions matching TRBD2. The CDR3 extends over 15 amino acids. Looked up from germline, CDR1 is SGHTA and CDR2 is FQGNSA. The V gene end was trimmed by 5 bases and the J gene end by 6 bases; junction bases not matched to a gene: 7. CDR3 DNA: TGTGCCAGCAGCCGTGAGCGGGGGGGAAGCAATGAGCAGTTCTTC. It translates to CASSRERGGSNEQFF.

The gene calls are TRBV2 and TRBJ2-2, with D perhaps matching TRBD2 (5 bases). CDR1 is SNHLY and CDR2 is FYNNEI in the germline V gene. The CDR3 totals 13 residues. With 11 bases removed from V and 3 bases from J, the gap between germline ends came to 13 bases. The CDR3 region has the DNA TGTGCCGGAGGTTGGTTGGACACCGGGGAGCTGTTTTTT. The encoded protein is CAGGWLDTGELFF.

This chain uses TRBV18 with TRBJ2-7; tentative D call: TRBD1 (5 bases). The V gene lost 0 bases and the J gene lost 3 bases, with 9 bases spanning the gap. The CDR3 length is 14 residues. The germline V gene has CDR1 KGHSH and CDR2 LQKENI. The CDR3 is CASSPPVRDYEQYF. Written as DNA, the CDR3 is TGTGCCAGCTCACCACCGGTCAGGGACTACGAGCAGTACTTC.

The chain combines TRBV5-1 with TRBJ2-1, with unresolved D. This CDR3 region has 15 residues. Trimming removed 3 bases from V and 0 bases from J, with 10 bases in between. Looked up from germline, CDR1 is SGHRS and CDR2 is YFSETQ. CDR3 sequence reads: CASSSSVSSYNEQFF. CDR3 nucleotide sequence: TGCGCCAGCAGCTCCTCGGTTAGCTCCTACAATGAGCAGTTCTTC.

V usage is TRBV2 and J usage is TRBJ2-3; TRBD1 matches at 9 bases. The CDR3 covers 14 residues. V was clipped by 4 bases and J by 5 bases; unmatched bases: 4. The germline gives CDR1 SNHLY, CDR2 FYNNEI. The CDR3 region has the DNA TGTGCCAGCAGTGGGGACAGGGTGGTAGATACGCAGTATTTT. Protein sequence: CASSGDRVVDTQYF.

The chain carries TRBV18 and TRBJ1-5, with 10 positions matching TRBD1. After removal of 5 bases from V and 3 bases from J, the junction contained 4 bases not matched to a gene. The CDR3 runs to 15 residues. Germline CDR1 reads KGHSH; CDR2 reads LQKENI. Written as DNA, the CDR3 is TGTGCCAGCTCAGGGACAGGGGAGATCAATCAGCCCCAGCATTTT. Translation: CASSGTGEINQPQHF.

Only a few counts were recorded for this clone. Sequence at one end of the junction differs from germline and may be a read error. This chain uses TRBV7-9 with TRBJ1-2; D is unresolved. CDR1 and CDR2 from the germline V gene are SEHNR and FQNEAQ (reference sequence). This CDR3 contains 12 residues. Here the CDR3 reads CSSSLARDGKTF. CDR3 in DNA: TGTTCCAGCAGCTTAGCGCGTGACGGGAAAACCTTC. Together with reference TRBV7-9 and TRBJ1-2, the CDR3 gives the full variable domain: DTGVSQNPRHKITKRGQNVTFRCDPISEHNRLYWYRQTLGQGPEFLTYFQNEAQLEKSRLLSDRFSAERPKGSFSTLEIQRTEQGDSAMYLCSSSLARDGKTFGSGTRLTVV.

The V gene is TRBV11-2, the J gene TRBJ2-6; D gene unclear. The germline CDR1 and CDR2 sequences are SGHAT and FQNNGV. The CDR3 sequence is 15 residues long. The ends were cut back, 5 bases at V and 1 base at J, with 9 bases in the middle. For the CDR3, the DNA is TGTGCCAGCAGCGGCAGTCTTTCTGGGGCCAACGTCCTGACTTTC. It yields the protein CASSGSLSGANVLTF. The variable domain in full, with the rest retrieved from reference TRBV11-2 and TRBJ2-6, is EAGVAQSPRYKIIEKRQSVAFWCNPISGHATLYWYQQILGQGPKLLIQFQNNGVVDDSQLPKDRFSAERLKGVDSTLKIQPAKLEDSAVYLCASSGSLSGANVLTFGAGSRLTVL.

The CDR3 region has the DNA TGTGCCACCAGTCCTTGGGACAGGGATGAAGCTTTCTTT. It specifies CATSPWDRDEAFF. J is TRBJ1-1 and V is TRBV15; 9 nucleotides line up with TRBD1. The trim removed 6 bases at V and 7 bases at J, leaving 6 bases unmatched. Looked up from germline, CDR1 is LNHNV and CDR2 is YYDKDF (reference sequence). The CDR3 runs 13 residues.